Each of the 15 T cell receptor beta chains below was sequenced from the same sample in a study of blood T cell repertoires in COVID-19. This table comes from immunoSEQ multiplex PCR, and its TCRdb copy is limited to in-frame clones, with some not included. The table has several thousand clones, about nine tenths seen once. Specimen: peripheral blood. The receptors stem from a woman in her fifties or sixties with active COVID-19.

This clone occurred once. The chain carries TRBV2 and TRBJ2-2, with D possibly matching TRBD1 (6 bases). The CDR3 totals 11 residues. Trimming pared 4 bases from V and 11 bases from J, leaving 8 bases between. Per the germline V gene, CDR1 is SNHLY and CDR2 is FYNNEI. The CDR3 region is CASSGGGELFF. Written as DNA, the CDR3 is TGTGCCAGCAGTGGAGGGGGTGAGCTGTTTTTT.

The genes are TRBV14 and TRBJ1-2, with a possible D match to TRBD1 (5 bases). Trimming removed 0 bases from V and 4 bases from J, with 6 bases in between. Germline V gives CDR1 SGHDN, CDR2 FVKESK. CDR3 length: 13 residues. CDR3 sequence (DNA): TGTGCCAGCAGCCAAGACAGGGCCTATGGCTACACCTTC. It is translated as CASSQDRAYGYTF.

V usage is TRBV28 and J usage is TRBJ2-5; D is possibly TRBD2 (7 bases). V shed 1 base and J shed 9 bases, with 18 bases lying between them. The V gene's germline CDR1 is MDHEN and CDR2 SYDVKM. The CDR3 spans 15 residues. The CDR3 spells CASSLLEGGRSSQYF. For the CDR3, the DNA is TGTGCCAGCAGTTTATTGGAGGGGGGGAGATCGTCCCAGTACTTC.

The V and J genes are TRBV2 and TRBJ2-7; TRBD1 agrees at 10 bases. Trimming cost V 5 bases and J 0 bases; bases outside gene matches: 10. This CDR3 contains 17 residues. CDR1 is SNHLY and CDR2 is FYNNEI in the germline V gene. CDR3 coding DNA: TGTGCCAGCAGTTCTCTGACGGGACAGGGGCTCTCCTACGAGCAGTACTTC. Its translation: CASSSLTGQGLSYEQYF. The whole variable domain, remainder taken from reference TRBV2 and TRBJ2-7, is EPEVTQTPSHQVTQMGQEVILRCVPISNHLYFYWYRQILGQKVEFLVSFYNNEISEKSEIFDDQFSVERPDGSNFTLKIRSTKLEDSAMYFCASSSLTGQGLSYEQYFGPGTRLTVT.

V usage is TRBV28 and J usage is TRBJ2-7, with D hard to call. V was clipped by 4 bases and J by 6 bases, with 7 bases between them. This CDR3 spans 11 amino acids. Germline V gene lookup returns CDR1 MDHEN and CDR2 SYDVKM. This CDR3 reads CASSSPGEQYF. The CDR3, as DNA: TGTGCCAGCAGTTCCCCGGGCGAGCAGTACTTC.

The chain recombines TRBV24-1 with TRBJ2-5, with D tentatively TRBD1 (6 bases). This CDR3 has 16 residues. V gave up 4 bases and J gave up 2 bases, with 16 bases separating them. Looked up from germline, CDR1 is KGHDR and CDR2 is SFDVKD. The CDR3 here is CATSETGGARQETQYF. The CDR3, as DNA: TGTGCCACCAGTGAGACTGGGGGCGCGCGGCAAGAGACCCAGTACTTC.

In DNA, the CDR3 is TGTGCCAGCAAAGTAGACAGGGGTAAAAACATTCAGTACTTC. Its translation is CASKVDRGKNIQYF. The chain combines TRBV2 with TRBJ2-4, with TRBD1 matching over 8 bases. CDR1 SNHLY and CDR2 FYNNEI come from the germline V gene. Unmatched junction bases numbered 6, after V lost 7 bases and J lost 4 bases. There are 14 residues in the CDR3.

The CDR3 nucleotides read TGTGCCAGCAGGAAAGAAGGACAGGGGTCTGAAGCTTTCTTT. This translates into CASRKEGQGSEAFF. J is TRBJ1-1 and V is TRBV5-4; TRBD1 aligns across 9 bases. The CDR3 is 14 residues long. The V segment lost 5 bases and the J segment 6 bases; nucleotides outside the gene matches: 8. The germline CDR1 and CDR2 sequences are SGHNT and YYREEE (reference sequence).

This chain joins TRBV18 and TRBJ2-7, with 7 bases that match TRBD1. The CDR3 has 14 amino acids. The J segment lost 4 bases and the V segment lost 3 bases, leaving 6 bases of the junction unmatched. Germline CDR1 reads KGHSH; CDR2 reads LQKENI. The CDR3 DNA sequence: TGTGCCAGCTCACCCGGGACAGAGTCATACGAGCAGTACTTC. Protein product: CASSPGTESYEQYF.

This rearrangement joins TRBV4-1 to TRBJ2-4, with TRBD1 matching over 9 bases. Germline CDR1 is MGHRA and CDR2 is YSYEKL. This CDR3 has 15 residues. Trimming cost V 3 bases and J 4 bases; bases outside gene matches: 4. The CDR3 DNA follows: TGCGCCAGCAGCCACACAGGGGGCGGGAAAAACATTCAGTACTTC. Translated: CASSHTGGGKNIQYF.

V and J are TRBV28 and TRBJ2-1; 10 bases fit TRBD2. Germline lookup yields CDR1 MDHEN and CDR2 SYDVKM. Trimming at V came to 0 bases and at J to 5 bases, leaving 16 bases not matched to a gene. This CDR3 is 20 amino acids long. CDR3 protein: CASSLWAGRGLAGVNNEQFF. DNA of the CDR3: TGTGCCAGCAGTTTATGGGCAGGGAGGGGTCTAGCGGGGGTCAACAATGAGCAGTTCTTC. Looking up the rest from reference TRBV28 and TRBJ2-1 gives the full variable domain: DVKVTQSSRYLVKRTGEKVFLECVQDMDHENMFWYRQDPGLGLRLIYFSYDVKMKEKGDIPEGYSVSREKKERFSLILESASTNQTSMYLCASSLWAGRGLAGVNNEQFFGPGTRLTVL.

The chain couples TRBV5-1 to TRBJ1-1, with a tentative D call TRBD1 (6 bases). V lost 4 bases to trimming and J lost 4 bases, with 23 bases between them. There are 17 residues in the CDR3. Per germline, CDR1 SGHRS and CDR2 YFSETQ. CDR3 sequence reads: CASSVGDHRVFGTEAFF. DNA for the CDR3: TGCGCCAGCAGCGTGGGGGATCACAGGGTTTTTGGCACTGAAGCTTTCTTT. Filled out from reference TRBV5-1 and TRBJ1-1, the complete variable domain reads KAGVTQTPRYLIKTRGQQVTLSCSPISGHRSVSWYQQTPGQGLQFLFEYFSETQRNKGNFPGRFSGRQFSNSRSEMNVSTLELGDSALYLCASSVGDHRVFGTEAFFGQGTRLTVV.

This chain joins TRBV14 and TRBJ2-7; 7 nucleotides agree with TRBD2. The CDR3 loop spans 14 amino acids. Trimming took 1 base from V and 1 from J; bases not matched to a gene: 1. Germline V CDR1 and CDR2: SGHDN, FVKESK. For the CDR3, the DNA is TGTGCCAGCAGCCAAGTGGGGGGGTCCTACGAGCAGTACTTC. This codes for CASSQVGGSYEQYF.

The rearrangement links TRBV3-1 (or the pseudogene TRBV3-2) to TRBJ1-4; 8 bases map to TRBD1. This CDR3 has 15 residues. After removal of 3 bases from V and 3 bases from J, the junction contained 3 bases not matched to a gene. The V gene's germline CDR1 is LGHDT and CDR2 YNNKEL (reference sequence). Written as DNA, the CDR3 is TGTGCCAGCAGCCAGCAGGGACAGGCTAATGAAAAACTGTTTTTT. Protein product: CASSQQGQANEKLFF.

The chain links TRBV11-2 to TRBJ1-1; TRBD1 agrees at 7 bases. This CDR3 contains 12 residues. The V segment lost 5 bases and the J segment 11 bases; nucleotides outside the gene matches: 8. From germline, CDR1 is SGHAT and CDR2 FQNNGV. As DNA, the CDR3 is TGTGCCAGCAGCCCCCAGGGGGTCGAGGCTTTCTTT. Translation gives CASSPQGVEAFF.